This section outlines one T cell receptor beta chain sequence together with its context. Its specificity is not known. The time point denotes: new active TB diagnosis, blood taken before or within 7 days of starting treatment. The data derive from a study of T cells in tuberculosis. Findings of the study overall: GEM motif frequencies gave around 70% accuracy; the GMM repertoire gave roughly 85%.

Profiled with immunoSEQ multiplex PCR; TCRdb holds only in-frame clones, not every one. The sample gives some 40,000 clones, roughly 94% of which show up once; less than 5% is in the top ten. The germline V and J ends were trimmed by 8 bases and 0 bases, with 17 bases remaining between them. This CDR3 comprises 16 residues. CDR1 and CDR2 (germline): SNHLY, FYNNEI. The TCR sequence derives from an adult with tuberculosis. The chain employs TRBV2 and TRBJ1-3; D gene uncertain. The material sequenced was PBMCs, taken at tuberculosis diagnosis. CDR3 in amino acids: CASLVTPSTSGNTIYF. The CDR3, as DNA: TGTGCCAGCCTAGTGACCCCCAGCACCTCTGGAAACACCATATATTTT. The variable domain in full, completed from reference TRBV2 and TRBJ1-3, reads EPEVTQTPSHQVTQMGQEVILRCVPISNHLYFYWYRQILGQKVEFLVSFYNNEISEKSEIFDDQFSVERPDGSNFTLKIRSTKLEDSAMYFCASLVTPSTSGNTIYFGEGSWLTVV.